This TCR beta chain came from a study of blood T cells in healthy people across ages. PCR was performed a second time for roughly 7 to 11 cycles using a sample-barcoded 5' primer and a J-beta primer mix. TCRdb fed the 5' RACE reads into MiXCR, producing one record per CDR3 protein. The table lists 780,000 or so distinct CDR3 sequences, more than 50% of them singletons. This CDR3 is 13 amino acids long. The V gene end was trimmed by 5 bases and the J gene end by 9 bases; junction bases not matched to a gene: 5. CDR1 and CDR2 (germline): SEHNR, FQNEAQ (reference sequence). Sequenced: blood. The chain joins TRBV7-9 to TRBJ2-1; 9 nucleotides line up with TRBD2. The clonotype was recovered from a man aged 35-49 years in good health. In nucleotides, the CDR3 is TGTGCCAGCAGCCCTAGCGGGGTCGGTGAGCAGTTCTTC. This sequence encodes CASSPSGVGEQFF.